The 26 T cell receptor beta chains listed next were all sequenced from one sample in a study of spatial heterogeneity in lung cancer. Time point defined: sample taken at primary tumor resection. In each case, whole RNA from tumor, nontumor lung or frozen PBMC was sequenced unsorted. MiXCR, run by TCRdb on the 5' RACE reads, gives a single entry per CDR3 protein. The table has about 56,000 distinct CDR3 sequences, around 8.2% seen once. The material was PBMCs, obtained at surgery. Receptors originate from a female donor with early-stage non-small cell lung cancer.

This clonotype was seen many times. The CDR3 DNA sequence: TGCGCCAGCAGCTTGGCCACATGGGCCGGTGGAGATGAGCAGTTCTTC. It specifies CASSLATWAGGDEQFF. The V call is TRBV5-1, the J call TRBJ2-1, with unresolved D. The CDR3 is 16 residues long. V gave up 0 bases and J gave up 8 bases, with 18 bases separating them. Germline CDR1 is SGHRS and CDR2 is YFSETQ.

The V call is TRBV12-3 or TRBV12-4, the J call TRBJ1-5; no firm D call. The CDR3 has 14 amino acids. Trimming removed 6 bases at V and 7 bases at J, with 16 bases between. For the CDR3, the DNA is TGTGCCAGCAGCCCACCGGCGGGATTGCAGCCCCAGCATTTT. Its protein is CASSPPAGLQPQHF.

This clonotype has a handful of counts. The V and J genes are TRBV28 and TRBJ2-7; either TRBD1 or TRBD2 may supply D (5 bases each). The V gene's germline CDR1 is MDHEN and CDR2 SYDVKM. The CDR3 is 16 residues long. V was trimmed by 2 bases and J by 3 bases, leaving 17 bases between them. The CDR3 coding sequence is TGTGCCAGCAGTTTAACTCCCGGGGCAGGAAACTACGAGCAGTACGTC. Encoded protein: CASSLTPGAGNYEQYV.

This clonotype was counted between two and nine times. The chain has TRBV9 and TRBJ1-1; D remains unclear. CDR1 and CDR2 from the germline V gene are SGDLS and YYNGEE. With 1 base removed from V and 1 base from J, the gap between germline ends came to 5 bases. The CDR3 spans 13 residues. The CDR3 sequence: CASSVHSNTEAFF. The CDR3 nucleotides read TGTGCCAGCAGCGTACACTCGAACACTGAAGCTTTCTTT.

This rearrangement joins TRBV24-1 to TRBJ2-3, with D tentatively TRBD2 (5 bases). Germline values: CDR1 KGHDR, CDR2 SFDVKD. The CDR3 consists of 14 residues. V was clipped by 5 bases and J by 2 bases, with 10 bases between them. The CDR3 is CATSGVGVTDTQYF. CDR3 sequence (DNA): TGTGCCACCAGTGGAGTCGGGGTCACAGATACGCAGTATTTT.

This clonotype was observed at least ten times. This sequence joins TRBV20-1 and TRBJ2-3, with D perhaps matching TRBD2 (7 bases). There are 16 residues in the CDR3. V shed 5 bases and J shed 3 bases, with 21 bases lying between them. Germline CDR1 reads DFQATT; CDR2 reads SNEGSKA (reference sequence). CDR3 sequence (DNA): TGCAGTGCTGCGGAGGGGGGGCCGATGCCAACAGATACGCAGTATTTT. This gives the protein CSAAEGGPMPTDTQYF.

There are a few counts of this clonotype. The rearrangement uses TRBV7-9 and TRBJ2-4; the match to TRBD1 covers 9 bases. This CDR3 region has 15 residues. Per the germline V gene, CDR1 is SEHNR and CDR2 is FQNEAQ (reference sequence). J was trimmed by 6 bases and V by 5 bases; bases with no gene match: 8. CDR3 region: CASSPPVQGANIQYF. The CDR3 nucleotides are TGTGCCAGCAGCCCCCCGGTACAGGGGGCAAACATTCAGTACTTC.

By sample share, this clonotype is medium-sized (0.01 to 0.1%). CDR3 residues: CASSPGLIDAYEQYF. The CDR3 DNA sequence: TGTGCCAGCAGCCCTGGACTCATTGACGCCTACGAGCAGTACTTC. The V gene is TRBV3-1, the J gene TRBJ2-7, with a possible D match to TRBD2 (5 bases). V lost 4 bases and J 2 bases, leaving 15 bases between the germline ends. Germline V gene data show CDR1 as LGHDT and CDR2 as YNNKEL (reference sequence). The CDR3 totals 15 residues.

This clonotype occurred many times. The chain carries TRBV30 and TRBJ2-5; D is possibly TRBD2 (7 bases). V shed 7 bases and J shed 2 bases, with 14 bases lying between them. Germline lookup yields CDR1 GTSNPN and CDR2 SVGIG (reference sequence). This CDR3 has 13 amino acids. The CDR3 is CASKRGGQETQYF. The CDR3 region has the DNA TGTGCCTCCAAGAGGGGGGGTCAAGAGACCCAGTACTTC.

This clonotype was observed many times. The gene calls are TRBV5-1 and TRBJ2-3; D perhaps matches TRBD2 (5 bases). CDR3 size: 15 residues. Trimming removed 4 bases from V and 3 bases from J, with 15 bases in between. Germline CDR1 is SGHRS and CDR2 is YFSETQ. The CDR3 nucleotides read TGCGCCAGCAGCGCTACTAGAGGTAATACAGATACGCAGTATTTT. Its protein product is CASSATRGNTDTQYF. Full variable domain (remainder filled in from reference TRBV5-1 and TRBJ2-3): KAGVTQTPRYLIKTRGQQVTLSCSPISGHRSVSWYQQTPGQGLQFLFEYFSETQRNKGNFPGRFSGRQFSNSRSEMNVSTLELGDSALYLCASSATRGNTDTQYFGPGTRLTVL.

In its sample, this clonotype was seen many times. The chain joins TRBV3-1 to TRBJ2-1; D not resolved. The CDR3 totals 14 residues. Trimming pared 3 bases from V and 9 bases from J, leaving 15 bases between. The germline CDR1 and CDR2 sequences are LGHDT and YNNKEL (reference sequence). Written as DNA, the CDR3 is TGTGCCAGCAGCCATACTGGACCCCCCGGTGAGCAGTTCTTC. Its translation is CASSHTGPPGEQFF.

CDR3 DNA sequence: TGTGCCAGCAGTTCATATGGGGACAGTAACGAGCAGTACGTC. Its translation is CASSSYGDSNEQYV. The genes are TRBV27 and TRBJ2-7, with TRBD1 identical over 7 bases. The CDR3 is made up of 14 amino acids. Per germline, CDR1 MNHEY and CDR2 SMNVEV (reference sequence). V trimming: 4 bases; J trimming: 5 bases; junction bases outside the gene matches: 8.

This chain links TRBV7-7 with TRBJ2-6, with a weak D call TRBD1 (5 bases). CDR3 length: 16 residues. V dropped 11 bases and J dropped 1 base, with 18 bases sitting between them. Germline V gene sequence: CDR1 SSHAT, CDR2 FNYEAQ (reference sequence). The CDR3 DNA reads as TGTGCCCTCTGGGAACAGGCAGTATCTGGGGCCAACGTCCTGACTTTC. Translating gives CALWEQAVSGANVLTF.

The genes are TRBV21-1 and TRBJ2-7; no DNA check was done on the table's D call, TRBD1. TRBV21-1 is a documented pseudogene. This CDR3 region has 14 residues. DNA of the CDR3: TGTGCCAGCAGCAAAGGAACAGGAACCTACGAGCAGTACTTC. It yields the protein CASSKGTGTYEQYF.

This clonotype was seen only a few times. This chain links TRBV9 with TRBJ2-3; D is possibly TRBD1 (5 bases). The CDR3 has 15 amino acids. The V gene's germline CDR1 is SGDLS and CDR2 YYNGEE. V shed 2 bases and J shed 3 bases, with 13 bases lying between them. CDR3 residues: CASSVRQPWTDTQYF. The CDR3 nucleotides read TGTGCCAGCAGCGTGAGACAGCCATGGACAGATACGCAGTATTTT.

V gene TRBV27 combines with J gene TRBJ1-4; tentatively, D is TRBD1 (6 bases). Trimming pared 8 bases from V and 4 bases from J, leaving 20 bases between. Germline V gene sequence: CDR1 MNHEY, CDR2 SMNVEV (reference sequence). This CDR3 is 16 amino acids long. The CDR3 sequence is CASAVVDSTFNEKLFF. The CDR3 coding sequence is TGTGCCAGCGCCGTGGTGGACAGCACCTTTAATGAAAAACTGTTTTTT.

The V and J genes are TRBV13 and TRBJ1-1; 7 positions agree with TRBD1. Looked up from germline, CDR1 is PRHDT and CDR2 is FYEKMQ (reference sequence). The CDR3 length is 14 residues. With V trimmed by 5 bases and J by 8 bases, 11 bases remained unmatched. The CDR3 DNA sequence: TGTGCCAGCAGCATCAGGGGGATGGGATCCGAAGCTTTCTTT. It yields the protein CASSIRGMGSEAFF.

This clonotype showed up many times. The rearrangement uses TRBV6-6 and TRBJ2-3; D is unclear. The V end lost 7 bases, the J end lost 0 bases, and 8 bases lay between the germline ends. This CDR3 spans 13 amino acids. Germline V gene lookup returns CDR1 MNHNY and CDR2 SVGAGI (reference sequence). CDR3 in DNA: TGTGCCAGCAAATCCATTAGCACAGATACGCAGTATTTT. Translating gives CASKSISTDTQYF.

V and J are TRBV12-3 or TRBV12-4 and TRBJ2-6; no definite D call. V was trimmed by 6 bases and J by 0 bases, leaving 9 bases between them. The CDR3 is 15 residues long. The CDR3 loop is CASRVDRSGANVLTF. CDR3 nucleotides: TGTGCCAGCAGGGTGGATCGCTCTGGGGCCAACGTCCTGACTTTC.

The sample holds a few counts of this clonotype. The chain is built from TRBV24-1 and TRBJ2-5; D is possibly TRBD2 (5 bases). Trimming left V 5 bases short and J 0 bases short, with 21 bases between. Germline V lookup: CDR1 KGHDR, CDR2 SFDVKD. The CDR3 is 18 residues long. CDR3 DNA: TGTGCCACCAGTGGGGCGAAACGAGCGGACGTGTACCAAGAGACCCAGTACTTC. Its protein is CATSGAKRADVYQETQYF.

The J gene is TRBJ2-1, the V gene TRBV20-1; 10 nucleotides align to TRBD2. The germline V gene has CDR1 DFQATT and CDR2 SNEGSKA (reference sequence). V gave up 1 base and J gave up 9 bases; unmatched junction bases: 6. The CDR3 loop spans 14 amino acids. The CDR3 region has the DNA TGCAGTGCTAGAGGTTCTAGCGGGAGTGGTGAGCAGTTCTTC. This sequence encodes CSARGSSGSGEQFF.

The chain employs TRBV10-3 and TRBJ2-5, with 8 bases aligning to TRBD2. The CDR3 totals 13 residues. V dropped 2 bases and J dropped 5; count of bases not matched to a gene: 1. Germline loops: CDR1 ENHRY, CDR2 SYGVKD. As DNA, the CDR3 is TGTGCCATCAGTGAGCGGGGGGGGGAGACCCAGTACTTC. This encodes CAISERGGETQYF.

The table lists this clonotype with a few counts. This rearrangement joins TRBV14 to TRBJ1-5, with no clear D. CDR3 size: 13 residues. In germline, CDR1 is SGHDN, CDR2 FVKESK. Trimming stripped 1 base from V and 5 bases from J, with 6 bases between. The CDR3 coding sequence is TGTGCCAGCAGCCAAGGCAGAGATCAGCCCCAGCATTTT. Protein product: CASSQGRDQPQHF.

At least ten counts were recorded for this clonotype. The chain joins TRBV7-3 to TRBJ1-1; D call uncertain. V shed 4 bases and J shed 4 bases, with 10 bases lying between them. The CDR3 runs 13 residues. Germline CDR1 SGHTA, CDR2 FQGTGA. The CDR3 is CASSSHSGTEAFF. CDR3 sequence (DNA): TGTGCCAGCAGCTCCCACTCGGGCACTGAAGCTTTCTTT.

V is TRBV27 and J is TRBJ2-3; 10 bases agree with TRBD2. The V gene's germline CDR1 is MNHEY and CDR2 SMNVEV (reference sequence). The CDR3 totals 16 residues. V lost 4 bases, J lost 4 bases, and 8 bases stayed unmatched. The DNA for the CDR3 is TGTGCCAGCAGTTCCCCAGCGGGAGGGGGCCCAGATACGCAGTATTTT. The encoded protein is CASSSPAGGGPDTQYF.

The chain joins TRBV25-1 to TRBJ1-1; D is ambiguous. The CDR3 runs to 15 residues. Germline V gene sequence: CDR1 MGHDK, CDR2 SYGVNS. Trimming left V 3 bases short and J 0 bases short, with 11 bases between. As DNA, the CDR3 is TGTGCCAGCAGTGAGTTGAAGGTTATGAACACTGAAGCTTTCTTT. Residues: CASSELKVMNTEAFF. The whole variable domain, remainder taken from reference TRBV25-1 and TRBJ1-1, is EADIYQTPRYLVIGTGKKITLECSQTMGHDKMYWYQQDPGMELHLIHYSYGVNSTEKGDLSSESTVSRIRTEHFPLTLESARPSHTSQYLCASSELKVMNTEAFFGQGTRLTVV.